One and the same sample provided the 8 T cell receptor beta chains below, sequenced in a study of cytomegalovirus exposure and HLA in healthy donors. A multiplex PCR was run with 60 Vbeta primers and 13 Jbeta primers. The method was immunoSEQ multiplex PCR; TCRdb's version includes in-frame clones alone and lacks a portion of them. The sample has 250,000 to 350,000 clones, more than 80% seen once. The sequencing input was PBMCs. These receptors were obtained from a middle-aged man in good health and CMV-seropositive.

The chain has TRBV7-2 and TRBJ2-7; D ambiguous. CDR1 and CDR2 (germline): SGHTA, FQGNSA. The length of the CDR3 is 14 residues. V lost 5 bases to trimming and J lost 3 bases, with 14 bases between them. CDR3 bases: TGTGCCAGCAGCCAACCTGGAACAGTCTACGAGCAGTACTTC. It yields the protein CASSQPGTVYEQYF.

The gene calls are TRBV29-1 and TRBJ2-7, with D possibly TRBD2 on 6 matching bases. Trimming took off 7 bases at V and 1 base at J, with 17 bases between the two ends. The CDR3 extends over 14 amino acids. In germline, CDR1 is SQVTM, CDR2 ANQGSEA. The CDR3: CSALGEGTSYEQYF. The CDR3 region has the DNA TGCAGCGCCCTGGGAGAGGGGACTTCCTACGAGCAGTACTTC.

The rearrangement uses TRBV19 and TRBJ2-7, with 9 bases matching TRBD1. The CDR3 length is 14 residues. Unmatched junction bases numbered 6, after V lost 5 bases and J lost 4 bases. Per the germline V gene, CDR1 is LNHDA and CDR2 is SQIVND (reference sequence). The CDR3 region has the DNA TGTGCCAGTAGTGGGACAGGGACAAGTTACGAGCAGTACTTC. Translated: CASSGTGTSYEQYF.

This clone is a singleton in its sample. The chain employs TRBV6-5 and TRBJ2-7; 11 bases align to TRBD2. In germline, CDR1 is MNHEY, CDR2 SVGAGI. With 6 bases clipped from V and 1 base from J, the junction kept 5 bases outside the gene matches. This CDR3 contains 15 residues. The CDR3 sequence: CASRDTSGSSYEQYF. CDR3 coding DNA: TGTGCCAGCAGGGACACTAGCGGGAGTTCCTACGAGCAGTACTTC.

This clone has only a few counts. The V gene is TRBV6-4, the J gene TRBJ2-1, with 9 bases aligning to TRBD1. This CDR3 spans 15 amino acids. J lost 5 bases, V lost 3 bases, and 5 bases had no gene match. Germline V gene sequence: CDR1 MRHNA, CDR2 SNTAGT. CDR3 sequence: CASSEYGTGNNEQFF. CDR3 nucleotide sequence: TGTGCCAGCAGTGAGTACGGGACAGGGAACAATGAGCAGTTCTTC.

This clone appeared a few times. This chain links TRBV6-4 with TRBJ1-5; a possible D gene is TRBD1 (6 bases). The germline V gene encodes CDR1 MRHNA and CDR2 SNTAGT. The CDR3 extends over 14 amino acids. V lost 6 bases to trimming and J lost 3 bases, with 12 bases between them. The CDR3: CASRRQVYNQPQHF. The DNA for the CDR3 is TGTGCCAGCAGGCGACAGGTTTACAATCAGCCCCAGCATTTT.

This chain uses TRBV5-6 with TRBJ2-1; TRBD1 might be the D (6 bases). V was cut by 1 base and J by 3 bases, with 11 bases left in between. The V gene's germline CDR1 is SGHDT and CDR2 YYEEEE. This CDR3 region has 15 residues. The CDR3 region has the DNA TGTGCCAGCAGCTTGAACAGGGTAAGCTACAATGAGCAGTTCTTC. Protein: CASSLNRVSYNEQFF.

The genes are TRBV18 and TRBJ2-1; 14 bases line up with TRBD2. After removal of 3 bases from V and 2 bases from J, the junction contained 9 bases not matched to a gene. Looked up from germline, CDR1 is KGHSH and CDR2 is LQKENI. CDR3 length equals 19 residues. The chain's CDR3 is CASSPSGLAGAVTYNEQFF. The CDR3 DNA reads TGTGCCAGCTCACCGTCGGGACTAGCGGGAGCCGTAACCTACAATGAGCAGTTCTTC. The full variable domain, completed using reference TRBV18 and TRBJ2-1, is NAGVMQNPRHLVRRRGQEARLRCSPMKGHSHVYWYRQLPEEGLKFMVYLQKENIIDESGMPKERFSAEFPKEGPSILRIQQVVRGDSAAYFCASSPSGLAGAVTYNEQFFGPGTRLTVL.